The clone carrying this TCR beta chain was detected once. Profiling relied on immunoSEQ multiplex PCR, and the TCRdb table lists in-frame clones only, not all of them. The sample holds about 140,000 clones; roughly 92% are singletons and the top ten take 11%. The entry originates in a study of control samples from healthy donors and cancer patients. V was trimmed by 3 bases and J by 1 base, leaving 6 bases between them. The CDR3 covers 13 residues. Germline-derived CDR1 and CDR2 are MNHNS and SASEGT. Source material: blood. The receptor was derived from a man between 25 and 39 years old in good health. The chain is built from TRBV6-1 and TRBJ1-1; no clear D gene. Here the CDR3 DNA reads TGTGCCAGCAGTGAGAGAGGGAACACTGAAGCTTTCTTT. Its protein is CASSERGNTEAFF.